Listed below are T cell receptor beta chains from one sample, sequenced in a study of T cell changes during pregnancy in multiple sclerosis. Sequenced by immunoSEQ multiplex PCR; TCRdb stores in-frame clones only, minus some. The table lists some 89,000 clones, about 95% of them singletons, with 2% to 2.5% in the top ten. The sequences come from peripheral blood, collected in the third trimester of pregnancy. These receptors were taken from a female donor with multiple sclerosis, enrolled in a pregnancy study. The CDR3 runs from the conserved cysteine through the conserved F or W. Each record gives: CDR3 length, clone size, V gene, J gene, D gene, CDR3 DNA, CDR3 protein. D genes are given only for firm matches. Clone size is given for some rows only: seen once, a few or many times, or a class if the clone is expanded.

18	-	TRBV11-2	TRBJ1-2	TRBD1	TGTGCCAGCAGCTTAGGTCCCGGGACAGGAGGAACTAACTATGGCTACACCTTC	CASSLGPGTGGTNYGYTF
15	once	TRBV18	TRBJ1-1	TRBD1	TGTGCCAGCTCATCACAAGGGGGCGAGAACACTGAAGCTTTCTTT	CASSSQGGENTEAFF
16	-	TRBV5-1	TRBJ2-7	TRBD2	TGCGCCAGCAGCTTCGGGAATCGCGGGGGGCCCTACGAGCAGTACTTC	CASSFGNRGGPYEQYF
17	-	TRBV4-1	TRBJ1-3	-	TGCGCCAGCAGCCTCGGATTACAGGGTAGCTCTGGAAACACCATATATTTT	CASSLGLQGSSGNTIYF
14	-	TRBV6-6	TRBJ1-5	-	TGTGCCAGCAGTTACCAGGGAGGAGGTCAGCCCCAGCATTTT	CASSYQGGGQPQHF
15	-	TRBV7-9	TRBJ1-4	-	TGTGCCAGCAGCCCCGCGAGACAGCCAGGAGAAAAACTGTTTTTT	CASSPARQPGEKLFF
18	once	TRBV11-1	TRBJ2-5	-	TGTGCCAGCAGCTTAGCGGCCCCGGGTAGCTGGTTACAAGAGACCCAGTACTTC	CASSLAAPGSWLQETQYF
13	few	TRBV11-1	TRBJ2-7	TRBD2	TGTGCCAGCAGCGCGACTAGCGGCTACGAGCAGTACTTC	CASSATSGYEQYF
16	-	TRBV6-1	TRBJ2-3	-	TGTGCCAGCAGTGAATCTCCGGGGGACCCCACAGATACGCAGTATTTT	CASSESPGDPTDTQYF
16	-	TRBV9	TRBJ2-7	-	TGTGCCAGCAGCGTAAGTGGCTCGAAAACGACCTACGAGCAGTACTTC	CASSVSGSKTTYEQYF
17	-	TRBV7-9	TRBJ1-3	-	TGTGCCAGCAGCTTACTAGCCCGGGGTAACTCTGGAAACACCATATATTTT	CASSLLARGNSGNTIYF
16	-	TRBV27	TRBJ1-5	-	TGTGCCAGCAGTTTAAGAGCGGGCCCTCGTCGGGAGCCCCAGCATTTT	CASSLRAGPRREPQHF
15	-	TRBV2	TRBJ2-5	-	TGTGCCAGCAGTGCTAGCAGGACTCCCCAAGAGACCCAGTACTTC	CASSASRTPQETQYF
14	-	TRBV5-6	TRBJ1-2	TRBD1	TGTGCCAGCAGCGTACAGGGGAGTGACTATGGCTACACCTTC	CASSVQGSDYGYTF
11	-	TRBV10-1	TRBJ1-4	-	TGCGCCAGCAGTGAGGGCGAAAAACTGTTTTTT	CASSEGEKLFF
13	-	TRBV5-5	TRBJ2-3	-	TGTGCCAGCAGCTTGGGAGACACGGATACGCAGTATTTT	CASSLGDTDTQYF